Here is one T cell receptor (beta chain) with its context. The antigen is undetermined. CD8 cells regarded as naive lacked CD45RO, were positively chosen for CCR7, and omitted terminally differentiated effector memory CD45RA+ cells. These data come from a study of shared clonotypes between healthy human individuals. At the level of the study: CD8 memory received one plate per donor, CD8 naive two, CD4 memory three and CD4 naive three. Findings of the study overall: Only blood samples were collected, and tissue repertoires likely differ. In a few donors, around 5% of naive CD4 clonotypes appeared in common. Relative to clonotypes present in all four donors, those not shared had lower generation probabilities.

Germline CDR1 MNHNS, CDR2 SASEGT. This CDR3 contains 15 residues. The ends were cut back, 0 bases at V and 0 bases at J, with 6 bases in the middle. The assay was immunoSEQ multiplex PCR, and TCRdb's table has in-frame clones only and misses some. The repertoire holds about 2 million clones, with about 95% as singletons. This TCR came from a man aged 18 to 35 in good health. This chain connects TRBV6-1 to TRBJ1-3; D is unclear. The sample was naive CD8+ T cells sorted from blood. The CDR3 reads CASSEAIISGNTIYF. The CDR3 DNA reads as TGTGCCAGCAGTGAAGCAATCATCTCTGGAAACACCATATATTTT.